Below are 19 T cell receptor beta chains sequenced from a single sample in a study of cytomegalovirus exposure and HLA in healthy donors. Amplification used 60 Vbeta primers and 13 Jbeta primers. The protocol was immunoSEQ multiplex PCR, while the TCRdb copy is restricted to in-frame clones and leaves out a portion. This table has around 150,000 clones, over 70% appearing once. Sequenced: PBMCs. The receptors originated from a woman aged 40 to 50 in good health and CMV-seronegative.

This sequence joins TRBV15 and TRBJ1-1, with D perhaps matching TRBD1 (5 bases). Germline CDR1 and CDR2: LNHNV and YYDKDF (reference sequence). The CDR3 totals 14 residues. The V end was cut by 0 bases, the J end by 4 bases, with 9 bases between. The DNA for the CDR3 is TGTGCCACCAGCAGAGATAACGGGGGCACTGAAGCTTTCTTT. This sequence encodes CATSRDNGGTEAFF. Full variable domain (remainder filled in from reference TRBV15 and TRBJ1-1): DAMVIQNPRYQVTQFGKPVTLSCSQTLNHNVMYWYQQKSSQAPKLLFHYYDKDFNNEADTPDNFQSRRPNTSFCFLDIRSPGLGDTAMYLCATSRDNGGTEAFFGQGTRLTVV.

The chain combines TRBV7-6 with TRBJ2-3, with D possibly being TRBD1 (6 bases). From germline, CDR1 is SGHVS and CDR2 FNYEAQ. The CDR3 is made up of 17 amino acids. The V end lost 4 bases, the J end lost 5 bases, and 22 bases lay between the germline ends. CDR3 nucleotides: TGTGCCAGCAGCTCGCTCCCGAGAGTAGCACAGGGAGATACGCAGTATTTT. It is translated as CASSSLPRVAQGDTQYF.

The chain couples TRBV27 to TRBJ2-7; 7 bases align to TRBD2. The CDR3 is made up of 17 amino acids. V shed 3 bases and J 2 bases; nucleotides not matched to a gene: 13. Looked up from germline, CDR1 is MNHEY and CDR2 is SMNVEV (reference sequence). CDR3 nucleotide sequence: TGTGCCAGCAGTTTGAGGGGAGCGGGGTATGCAACCTACGAGCAGTACTTC. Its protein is CASSLRGAGYATYEQYF.

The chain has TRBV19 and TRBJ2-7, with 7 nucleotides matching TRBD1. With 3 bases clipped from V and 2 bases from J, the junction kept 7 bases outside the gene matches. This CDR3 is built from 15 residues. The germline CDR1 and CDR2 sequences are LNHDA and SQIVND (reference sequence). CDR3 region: CASSIAGGGPYEQYF. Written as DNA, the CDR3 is TGTGCCAGTAGTATCGCAGGGGGTGGCCCCTACGAGCAGTACTTC.

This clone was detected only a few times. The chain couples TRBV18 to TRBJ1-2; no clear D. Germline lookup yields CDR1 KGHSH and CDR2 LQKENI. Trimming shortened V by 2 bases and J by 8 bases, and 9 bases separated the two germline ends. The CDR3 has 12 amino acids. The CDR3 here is CASSPEESGYTF. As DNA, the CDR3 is TGTGCCAGCTCACCAGAGGAGTCCGGCTACACCTTC. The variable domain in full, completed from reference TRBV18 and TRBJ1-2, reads NAGVMQNPRHLVRRRGQEARLRCSPMKGHSHVYWYRQLPEEGLKFMVYLQKENIIDESGMPKERFSAEFPKEGPSILRIQQVVRGDSAAYFCASSPEESGYTFGSGTRLTVV.

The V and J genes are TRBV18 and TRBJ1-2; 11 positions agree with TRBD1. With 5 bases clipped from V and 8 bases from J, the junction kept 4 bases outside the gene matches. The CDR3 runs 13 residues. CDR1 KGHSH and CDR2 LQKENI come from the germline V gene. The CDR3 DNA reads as TGTGCCAGCTCATCGGGACAGGGGGAAGGCTACACCTTC. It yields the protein CASSSGQGEGYTF.

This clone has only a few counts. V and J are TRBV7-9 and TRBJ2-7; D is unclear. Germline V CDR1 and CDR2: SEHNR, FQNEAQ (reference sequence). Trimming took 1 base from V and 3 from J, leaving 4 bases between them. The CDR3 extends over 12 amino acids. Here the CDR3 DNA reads TGTGCCAGCAGCTTAGTAAACTACGAGCAGTACTTC. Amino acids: CASSLVNYEQYF.

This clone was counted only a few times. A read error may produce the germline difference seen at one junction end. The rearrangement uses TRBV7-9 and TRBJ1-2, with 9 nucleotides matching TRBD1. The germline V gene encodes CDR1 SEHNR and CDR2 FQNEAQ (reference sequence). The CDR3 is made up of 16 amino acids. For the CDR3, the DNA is TGTTCCAGCAGCCCCCCGGACAGGGGTAAAGGGTATGGCTACACCTTC. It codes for CSSSPPDRGKGYGYTF.

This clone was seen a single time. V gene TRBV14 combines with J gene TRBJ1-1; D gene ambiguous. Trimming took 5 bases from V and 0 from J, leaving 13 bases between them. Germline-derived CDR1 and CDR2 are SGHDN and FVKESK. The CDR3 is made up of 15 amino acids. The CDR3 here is CASSDRLTMNTEAFF. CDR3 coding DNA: TGTGCCAGCAGCGATAGACTTACAATGAACACTGAAGCTTTCTTT.

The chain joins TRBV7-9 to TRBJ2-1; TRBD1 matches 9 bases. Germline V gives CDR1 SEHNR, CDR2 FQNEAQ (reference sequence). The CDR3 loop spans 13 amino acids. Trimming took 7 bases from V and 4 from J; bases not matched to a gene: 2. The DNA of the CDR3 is TGTGCCAGCATACAGGGGGCTTACAATGAGCAGTTCTTC. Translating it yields CASIQGAYNEQFF.

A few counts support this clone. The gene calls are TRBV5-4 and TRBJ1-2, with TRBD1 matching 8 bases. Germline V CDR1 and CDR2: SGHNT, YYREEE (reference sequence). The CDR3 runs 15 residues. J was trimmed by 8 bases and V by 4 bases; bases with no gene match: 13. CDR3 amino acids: CASSNSRQGAYGYTF. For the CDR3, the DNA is TGTGCCAGCAGCAATAGCCGGCAGGGGGCATACGGCTACACCTTC. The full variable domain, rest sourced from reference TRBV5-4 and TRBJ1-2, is ETGVTQSPTHLIKTRGQQVTLRCSSQSGHNTVSWYQQALGQGPQFIFQYYREEENGRGNFPPRFSGLQFPNYSSELNVNALELDDSALYLCASSNSRQGAYGYTFGSGTRLTVV.

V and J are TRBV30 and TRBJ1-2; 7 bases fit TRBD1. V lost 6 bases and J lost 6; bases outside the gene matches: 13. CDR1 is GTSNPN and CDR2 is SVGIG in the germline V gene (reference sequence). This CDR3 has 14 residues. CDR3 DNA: TGTGCCTGCAAACCGGGACAGAGTTTGGATGGCTACACCTTC. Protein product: CACKPGQSLDGYTF.

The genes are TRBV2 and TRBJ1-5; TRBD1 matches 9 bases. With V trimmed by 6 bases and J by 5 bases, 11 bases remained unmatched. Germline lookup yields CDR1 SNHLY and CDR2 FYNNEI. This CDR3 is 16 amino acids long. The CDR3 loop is CASRRVLTGGDQPQHF. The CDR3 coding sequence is TGTGCCAGCAGACGAGTACTTACAGGGGGCGATCAGCCCCAGCATTTT. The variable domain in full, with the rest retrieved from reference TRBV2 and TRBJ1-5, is EPEVTQTPSHQVTQMGQEVILRCVPISNHLYFYWYRQILGQKVEFLVSFYNNEISEKSEIFDDQFSVERPDGSNFTLKIRSTKLEDSAMYFCASRRVLTGGDQPQHFGDGTRLSIL.

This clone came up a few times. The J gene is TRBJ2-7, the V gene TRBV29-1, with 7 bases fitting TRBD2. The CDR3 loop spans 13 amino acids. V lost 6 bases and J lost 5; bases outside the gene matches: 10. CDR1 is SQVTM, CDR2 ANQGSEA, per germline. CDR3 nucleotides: TGCAGCGTGAACCCTTACGGGGGGAACGAGCAGTACTTC. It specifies CSVNPYGGNEQYF.

CDR3 coding DNA: TGTGCCAGTAGTATTTTGCGGGGACAGGGTGTATATGAGCAGTTCTTC. This translates into CASSILRGQGVYEQFF. The chain carries TRBV19 and TRBJ2-1; TRBD1 aligns across 9 bases. The CDR3 consists of 16 residues. The trim removed 3 bases at V and 8 bases at J, leaving 11 bases unmatched. The germline gives CDR1 LNHDA, CDR2 SQIVND (reference sequence).

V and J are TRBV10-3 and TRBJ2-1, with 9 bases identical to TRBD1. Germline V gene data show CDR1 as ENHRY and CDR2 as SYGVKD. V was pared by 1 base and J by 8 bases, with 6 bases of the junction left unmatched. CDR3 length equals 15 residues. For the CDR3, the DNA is TGTGCCATCAGTGAGTTACAGGGGGCTGGAGATGAGCAGTTCTTC. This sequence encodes CAISELQGAGDEQFF.

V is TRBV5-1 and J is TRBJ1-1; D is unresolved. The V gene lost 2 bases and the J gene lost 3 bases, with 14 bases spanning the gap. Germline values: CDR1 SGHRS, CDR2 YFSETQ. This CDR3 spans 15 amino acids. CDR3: CASSLLRPGDTEAFF. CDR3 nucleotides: TGCGCCAGCAGCTTACTGAGGCCCGGGGACACTGAAGCTTTCTTT.

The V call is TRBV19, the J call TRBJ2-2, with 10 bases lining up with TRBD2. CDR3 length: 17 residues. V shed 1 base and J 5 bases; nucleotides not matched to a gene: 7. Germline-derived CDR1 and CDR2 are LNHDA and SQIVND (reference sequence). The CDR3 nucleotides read TGTGCCAGTAGTATAGTACTAGCGGGGAGATTTACCGGGGAGCTGTTTTTT. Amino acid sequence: CASSIVLAGRFTGELFF.

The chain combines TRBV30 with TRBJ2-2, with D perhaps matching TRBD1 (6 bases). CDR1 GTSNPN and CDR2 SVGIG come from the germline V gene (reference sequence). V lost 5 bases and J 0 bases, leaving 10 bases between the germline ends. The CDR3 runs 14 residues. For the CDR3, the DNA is TGTGCCTGGGGACAGATACCGAACACCGGGGAGCTGTTTTTT. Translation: CAWGQIPNTGELFF. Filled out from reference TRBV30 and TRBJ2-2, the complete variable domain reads SQTIHQWPATLVQPVGSPLSLECTVEGTSNPNLYWYRQAAGRGLQLLFYSVGIGQISSEVPQNLSASRPQDRQFILSSKKLLLSDSGFYLCAWGQIPNTGELFFGEGSRLTVL.